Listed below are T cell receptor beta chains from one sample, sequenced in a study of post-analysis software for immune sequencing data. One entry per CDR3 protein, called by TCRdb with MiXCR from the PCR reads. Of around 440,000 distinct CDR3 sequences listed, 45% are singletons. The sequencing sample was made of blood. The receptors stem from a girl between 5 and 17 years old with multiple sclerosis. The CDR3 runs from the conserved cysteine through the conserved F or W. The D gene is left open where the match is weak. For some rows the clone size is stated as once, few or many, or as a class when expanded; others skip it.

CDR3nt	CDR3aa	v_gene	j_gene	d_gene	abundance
TGTGCCAGCAGCTTAGCAGCGGGAGGGCAGACAGATACGCAGTATTTT	CASSLAAGGQTDTQYF	TRBV7-9	TRBJ2-3	TRBD2	once
TGCGCCAGCAGCTTGGACGGCAGGGCGAGTGAGAACACTGAAGCTTTCTTT	CASSLDGRASENTEAFF	TRBV5-1	TRBJ1-1	.	few
TGCGCCAGCAGCCAAGAACTAGCGGGCTACCAAGAGACCCAGTACTTC	CASSQELAGYQETQYF	TRBV4-1	TRBJ2-5	TRBD2	.
TGTGCCAGCAGTAACCCGCACCGACTAGCGGGACCTGGGGATGAGCAGTTCTTC	CASSNPHRLAGPGDEQFF	TRBV6-2/TRBV6-3	TRBJ2-1	TRBD2	.
TGTGCCAGCAGCTCTACTACAGGGTACAATGAGCAGTTCTTC	CASSSTTGYNEQFF	TRBV11-2	TRBJ2-1	.	.
TGTGCCAGCAGCGTGGGGCGGGATGTAAATTTCGAGCAGTACTTC	CASSVGRDVNFEQYF	TRBV9	TRBJ2-7	.	few
TGTGCCAGCAGTCGATACAGGGGCACAGATACGCAGTATTTT	CASSRYRGTDTQYF	TRBV6-5	TRBJ2-3	.	few
TGTGCCAGCAGCCCAGGACAGGGGGATAAGGGTACGCAGTATTTT	CASSPGQGDKGTQYF	TRBV28	TRBJ2-3	TRBD1	.
TGTGCCACCAGCAGACCGTTGGAGACCCAGTACTTC	CATSRPLETQYF	TRBV15	TRBJ2-5	.	few
TGTGCCAGCAGTTTACGGTCCCCCAATTATCCCCAGCATTTT	CASSLRSPNYPQHF	TRBV28	TRBJ1-5	.	.
TGTGCCAGCAGCGAGTACACAGATACGCAGTATTTT	CASSEYTDTQYF	TRBV9	TRBJ2-3	.	.
TGTGCCAGCAGCCCGAATTCCGGACAGTACTCTAGCACAGATACGCAGTATTTT	CASSPNSGQYSSTDTQYF	TRBV7-8	TRBJ2-3	.	.
TGTGCCAGCACCCTCGGCGGGTTAAACGATGGCTACACCTTC	CASTLGGLNDGYTF	TRBV28	TRBJ1-2	.	few
TGTGCCATTCACGGCGGCAGGCGCCTTAATCAGCCCCAGCATTTT	CAIHGGRRLNQPQHF	TRBV10-3	TRBJ1-5	.	.
TGCGCCAGCAGGACACTGAACACCGGGGAGCTGTTTTTT	CASRTLNTGELFF	TRBV10-2	TRBJ2-2	.	few
TGTGCCAGCACCCTAAAAGGGGGGACTAGCGGCTACGAGCAGTACTTC	CASTLKGGTSGYEQYF	TRBV7-2	TRBJ2-7	TRBD2	few
TGCGCCAGCAGCCCAGAACGGGCACAGGGCCGTGACACTGAAGCTTTCTTT	CASSPERAQGRDTEAFF	TRBV4-1	TRBJ1-1	.	.
TGTGCCAGCAGCTTAGCGGGAGCGGGGACCACAGATACGCAGTATTTT	CASSLAGAGTTDTQYF	TRBV7-2	TRBJ2-3	TRBD2	few
TGTACCAGCACACCGGGGGGACCCTACAATGAGCAGTTCTTC	CTSTPGGPYNEQFF	TRBV27	TRBJ2-1	TRBD2	.
TGCAGCGGGCACTGGGGGGACATCACGAACGTCCTGACTTTC	CSGHWGDITNVLTF	TRBV29-1	TRBJ2-6	.	.
TGCGCCAGCAGCTTGAGTCTGAACACTGAAGCTTTCTTT	CASSLSLNTEAFF	TRBV27	TRBJ1-1	.	many
TGTGCCAGCAGCCAAACCCCCACCGGGGAGCTGTTTTTT	CASSQTPTGELFF	TRBV12-3/TRBV12-4	TRBJ2-2	.	.
TGCAGTGCTAGAGAACCGGGACAGACCACAGATACGCAGTATTTT	CSAREPGQTTDTQYF	TRBV20-1	TRBJ2-3	TRBD1	few
TGCAGTGCTGGGACAGGGCGGACCACTGAAGCTTTCTTT	CSAGTGRTTEAFF	TRBV20-1	TRBJ1-1	TRBD1	.
TGCAGTAACCACAGGGGGCGGTATTCACCCCTCCACTTT	CSNHRGRYSPLHF	TRBV20-1	TRBJ1-6	TRBD1	.
TGTGCTAGCAGCTTAGCTTCGACTGGCGGGAGGGCGACCTACAATGAGCAGTTCTTC	CASSLASTGGRATYNEQFF	TRBV7-7	TRBJ2-1	TRBD2	.
TGTGCCAGCAGCCAAGGGACTAGCGGGAGCATCAGTGAGCAGTTCTTC	CASSQGTSGSISEQFF	TRBV3-1	TRBJ2-1	TRBD2	.
TGTGCCAGCAGCCCCCGACAGGGCCCGGACTACGAGCAGTACTTC	CASSPRQGPDYEQYF	TRBV11-1	TRBJ2-7	TRBD1	.
TGTGCCAGCAATCACGATAGCAATCAGCCCCAGCATTTT	CASNHDSNQPQHF	TRBV6-1	TRBJ1-5	.	.
TGTGCCAGCAGCCCCGGGACTAGGATCTACAATGAGCAGTTCTTC	CASSPGTRIYNEQFF	TRBV5-4	TRBJ2-1	TRBD2	.
TGTGCCAGCGGACTGGGCCAACCGCAGTATTTT	CASGLGQPQYF	TRBV6-2/TRBV6-3	TRBJ2-3	.	once
TGTGCCAGCAGCTTGGCCTTCGGGACGGGGAATGAGCAGTTCTTC	CASSLAFGTGNEQFF	TRBV5-4	TRBJ2-1	.	few
TGCAGTGCTAGGGGTTCGGAGCGGGAGGTCTACGAGCAGTACTTC	CSARGSEREVYEQYF	TRBV20-1	TRBJ2-7	TRBD2	few
TGTGCCAGCAGCTTAGAGCCCCGGCAGGATCATGGCTACACCTTC	CASSLEPRQDHGYTF	TRBV7-2	TRBJ1-2	.	many
TGTGCCAGCAGTTCGCCACTTGCTAGCAACCCCTTAGATACGCAGTATTTT	CASSSPLASNPLDTQYF	TRBV12-3/TRBV12-4	TRBJ2-3	.	few
TGTGCCAGCAGCCCAATGGCTAGCGGGAGGATCAATGAGCAGTTCTTC	CASSPMASGRINEQFF	TRBV7-3	TRBJ2-1	TRBD2	few
TGCGCCAGCAGCTCACGGGGGGGGCCGAGATGGGGTGAGCAGTTCTTC	CASSSRGGPRWGEQFF	TRBV4-1	TRBJ2-1	TRBD2	.
TGCAGTGCTAGCCAGGGGGTCACCTACAATGAGCAGTTCTTC	CSASQGVTYNEQFF	TRBV20-1	TRBJ2-1	TRBD1	.
TGCGCCAGCAGCCAAGATGCAGGGGGGAGGAATTCACCCCTCCACTTT	CASSQDAGGRNSPLHF	TRBV4-3	TRBJ1-6	TRBD1	.
TGTGCCAGCAGCCGGGTAATCCGCAGCCTAGACTCTGGGGCCAACGTCCTGACTTTC	CASSRVIRSLDSGANVLTF	TRBV3-1	TRBJ2-6	.	.
TGTACCAGCAGTGCGGGGCTTTTTGGGGAGCAGTACTTC	CTSSAGLFGEQYF	TRBV6-5	TRBJ2-5	.	once
TGCGCCAGCAGCTTGGGAACAGGTCGTAATGAAAAACTGTTTTTT	CASSLGTGRNEKLFF	TRBV5-1	TRBJ1-4	.	.
TGCAGTGCTAGAGATATGGATGGCTACACCTTC	CSARDMDGYTF	TRBV20-1	TRBJ1-2	.	few
TGTGCCAGCAGCCTTGGGACAACAGGGCTGAGCCTTAAAAACATTCAGTACTTC	CASSLGTTGLSLKNIQYF	TRBV7-9	TRBJ2-4	.	few
TGTGCCAACAGCCAGGATGGGACAGGGAGGTACGAGCAGTACTTC	CANSQDGTGRYEQYF	TRBV7-9	TRBJ2-7	TRBD1	.
TGTGCCAGCAGCTTGAGGGACAGGGGTCCCGACACTGAAGCTTTCTTT	CASSLRDRGPDTEAFF	TRBV5-5	TRBJ1-1	TRBD1	.
TGCAGTGCTGCCCTTGGGCAGGGGGCAGGTGGCTACACCTTC	CSAALGQGAGGYTF	TRBV20-1	TRBJ1-2	TRBD1	.
TGTGCCAGCAGTGAACGGCGGGACAGGGCCCACGAGCAGTACTTC	CASSERRDRAHEQYF	TRBV2	TRBJ2-7	TRBD1	.
TGCAGTGCAAACAGGGGGCCAGCCTATGGCTACACCTTC	CSANRGPAYGYTF	TRBV20-1	TRBJ1-2	TRBD1	few
TGTGCCAGCAGTATCCAAGGGCTCCACGAGCAGTACTTC	CASSIQGLHEQYF	TRBV28	TRBJ2-7	.	.
TGTGCCAGCAGCTTAGTAGTGGGGGAAGAGACCCAGTACTTC	CASSLVVGEETQYF	TRBV7-2	TRBJ2-5	.	.
TGTGCCACCAGCAGAGATGAGCAGTTCTTC	CATSRDEQFF	TRBV15	TRBJ2-1	.	.
TGTGCCAGCCGGACTAGCGGGAATGGTGGAAGCTCCTACGAGCAGTACTTC	CASRTSGNGGSSYEQYF	TRBV28	TRBJ2-7	TRBD2	.